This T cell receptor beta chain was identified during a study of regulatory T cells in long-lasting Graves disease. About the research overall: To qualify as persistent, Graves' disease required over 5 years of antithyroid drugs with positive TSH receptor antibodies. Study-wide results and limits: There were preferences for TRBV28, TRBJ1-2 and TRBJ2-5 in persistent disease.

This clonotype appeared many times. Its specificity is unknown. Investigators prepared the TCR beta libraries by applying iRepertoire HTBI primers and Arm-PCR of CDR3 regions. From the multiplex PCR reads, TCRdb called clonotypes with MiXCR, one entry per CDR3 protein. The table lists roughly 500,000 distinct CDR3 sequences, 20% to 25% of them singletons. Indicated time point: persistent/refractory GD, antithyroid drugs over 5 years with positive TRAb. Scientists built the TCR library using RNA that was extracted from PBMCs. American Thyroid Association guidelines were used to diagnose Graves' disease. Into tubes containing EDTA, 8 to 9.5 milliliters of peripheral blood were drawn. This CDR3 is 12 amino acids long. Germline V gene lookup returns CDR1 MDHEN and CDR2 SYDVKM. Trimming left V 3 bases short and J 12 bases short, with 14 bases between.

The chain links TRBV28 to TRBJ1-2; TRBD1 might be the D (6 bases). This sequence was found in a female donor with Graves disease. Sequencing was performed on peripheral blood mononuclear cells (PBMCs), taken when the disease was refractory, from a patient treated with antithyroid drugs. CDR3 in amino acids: CASSFVSRGDTF. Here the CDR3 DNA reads TGTGCCAGCAGTTTTGTGTCCAGGGGCGACACCTTC.